This T cell receptor beta chain was sequenced in a study of T cells in tumors and immune-related adverse events. The repertoire was sequenced with immunoSEQ multiplex PCR; TCRdb's copy has only in-frame clones and lacks some. The sample carries roughly 24,000 clones, about nine tenths recorded once. The TCR originated in a female donor with metastatic renal cell carcinoma. Sample: lymph node tissue, taken from a patient treated with anti-PD-1 therapy.

The chain's CDR3 is CASSQSWEGTEAFF. The CDR3 DNA sequence: TGCGCCAGCAGCCAAAGTTGGGAGGGGACTGAAGCTTTCTTT. The genes are TRBV4-3 and TRBJ1-1; a possible D gene is TRBD1 (5 bases). Per germline, CDR1 LGHNA and CDR2 YSLEER. V lost 2 bases to trimming and J lost 5 bases, with 12 bases between them. This CDR3 region has 14 residues.